The 25 T cell receptor beta chains presented below share a single source sample, sequenced in a study of cytomegalovirus exposure and HLA in healthy donors. PCR used 60 Vbeta primers and 13 Jbeta primers. Only in-frame clones appear in the TCRdb table, and some are missing; sequencing was by immunoSEQ multiplex PCR. The table lists about 200,000 clones, roughly 77% of them singletons, with about 3% in the top ten. The specimen was PBMCs. The receptor set was obtained from a man in his forties in good health and CMV-seropositive.

V gene TRBV14 combines with J gene TRBJ1-1; D is possibly TRBD1 (5 bases). V lost 6 bases and J lost 8, with 16 bases in between. Germline CDR1 reads SGHDN; CDR2 reads FVKESK. The CDR3 sequence is 13 residues long. CDR3 sequence: CASSGDGGIEAFF. CDR3 nucleotides: TGTGCCAGCAGTGGGGACGGGGGTATAGAAGCTTTCTTT.

J is TRBJ1-1 and V is TRBV7-9; D gene uncertain. The CDR3 sequence is 15 residues long. The V gene's germline CDR1 is SEHNR and CDR2 FQNEAQ (reference sequence). V lost 1 base, J lost 3 bases, and 12 bases lay in between. For the CDR3, the DNA is TGTGCCAGCAGCTTAGTTGGAGGGTTGGACACTGAAGCTTTCTTT. This gives the protein CASSLVGGLDTEAFF.

The rearrangement links TRBV6-6 to TRBJ1-6, with D hard to call. The CDR3 is 13 residues long. V lost 6 bases and J 4 bases, leaving 7 bases between the germline ends. Germline values: CDR1 MNHNY, CDR2 SVGAGI (reference sequence). The DNA for the CDR3 is TGTGCCAGCAGCTCTACGTATAATTCACCCCTCCACTTT. It encodes CASSSTYNSPLHF.

The chain links TRBV5-1 to TRBJ2-7, with TRBD1 matching over 9 bases. V dropped 4 bases and J dropped 4; count of bases not matched to a gene: 6. Germline V gene sequence: CDR1 SGHRS, CDR2 YFSETQ. This CDR3 spans 14 amino acids. The CDR3 protein is CASSTGTGIYEQYF. The CDR3 DNA reads as TGCGCCAGCAGCACCGGGACAGGGATTTACGAGCAGTACTTC.

Only one count was recorded for this clone. The chain carries TRBV2 and TRBJ2-5; D may be TRBD1 (5 bases). The CDR3 totals 14 residues. With 5 bases removed from V and 2 bases from J, the gap between germline ends came to 12 bases. Germline V gene lookup returns CDR1 SNHLY and CDR2 FYNNEI. The CDR3 nucleotides are TGTGCCAGCAGTCCACGGCAGGGACAAGAGACCCAGTACTTC. It translates to CASSPRQGQETQYF.

The V call is TRBV6-1, the J call TRBJ2-5; 9 bases align to TRBD1. Germline V gene lookup returns CDR1 MNHNS and CDR2 SASEGT. This CDR3 comprises 15 residues. V gave up 7 bases and J gave up 4 bases; unmatched junction bases: 10. The CDR3 DNA follows: TGTGCCAGCAAAAAGAAACCGGGACAGGGAGAGACCCAGTACTTC. This encodes CASKKKPGQGETQYF.

This chain connects TRBV5-6 to TRBJ2-2; D is undetermined. CDR3 size: 15 residues. Germline loops: CDR1 SGHDT, CDR2 YYEEEE. Deletions cut 0 bases from V and 2 bases from J, with 8 bases between. CDR3 loop: CASSLGRLNTGELFF. The CDR3 DNA reads TGTGCCAGCAGCTTGGGCCGGTTAAACACCGGGGAGCTGTTTTTT.

The chain is built from TRBV27 and TRBJ1-2; the D gene is possibly TRBD1 (5 bases). V lost 3 bases, J lost 4 bases, and 15 bases lay in between. CDR1 is MNHEY, CDR2 SMNVEV, per germline (reference sequence). This CDR3 is 15 amino acids long. The CDR3 region has the DNA TGTGCCAGCAGTTTTGACGGGCAGGGCGGCTATGGCTACACCTTC. It encodes CASSFDGQGGYGYTF.

CDR3 sequence reads: CASSRTSGGYNEQFF. CDR3 sequence (DNA): TGCGCCAGCAGCAGGACTAGCGGGGGGTACAATGAGCAGTTCTTC. This chain links TRBV5-1 with TRBJ2-1, with 14 bases matching TRBD2. The V gene end was trimmed by 4 bases and the J gene end by 4 bases; junction bases not matched to a gene: 1. The CDR3 covers 15 residues. Germline CDR1 and CDR2: SGHRS and YFSETQ.

The chain combines TRBV6-5 with TRBJ2-5; TRBD2 aligns across 7 bases. CDR1 is MNHEY and CDR2 is SVGAGI in the germline V gene. Germline trimming cut 0 bases from V and 5 bases from J; bases unmatched to any gene: 0. The CDR3 is 13 residues long. The CDR3 DNA is TGTGCCAGCAGTTACTCGGGGGGGGAGACCCAGTACTTC. Its protein is CASSYSGGETQYF.

The chain couples TRBV6-5 to TRBJ2-3; D ambiguous. CDR1 is MNHEY, CDR2 SVGAGI, per germline. The V end lost 2 bases, the J end lost 0 bases, and 9 bases lay between the germline ends. CDR3 size: 15 residues. CDR3 region: CASSYAYFSTDTQYF. CDR3 nucleotides: TGTGCCAGCAGTTACGCTTACTTCAGCACAGATACGCAGTATTTT.

The V call is TRBV7-8, the J call TRBJ1-6, with TRBD1 matching 8 bases. The length of the CDR3 is 14 residues. The V gene end was trimmed by 3 bases and the J gene end by 8 bases; junction bases not matched to a gene: 3. Germline V gene lookup returns CDR1 SGHVS and CDR2 FQNEAQ. This chain's CDR3 is CASSFRQGYSPLHF. The CDR3 DNA sequence: TGTGCCAGCAGCTTTCGACAGGGGTATTCACCCCTCCACTTT.

As concerns this clone: One junction end does not reproduce the germline sequence, and a read error may be involved. The chain combines TRBV6-1 with TRBJ1-1; no clear D gene. Germline loops: CDR1 MNHNS, CDR2 SASEGT. CDR3 length: 13 amino acids. The DNA of the CDR3 is TGTGCCAGTGGGCCGAGGGTAAACACTGAAACTTTCTTT. Protein sequence: CASGPRVNTETFF.

This sequence joins TRBV27 and TRBJ2-7, with 7 nucleotides matching TRBD1. Germline lookup yields CDR1 MNHEY and CDR2 SMNVEV (reference sequence). CDR3 size: 14 residues. The V and J ends lost 6 bases and 2 bases, in that order; junction bases with no gene match: 7. CDR3 bases: TGTGCCAGCAGCCCTTTGGACAGGCCCTACGAGCAGTACTTC. Its translation: CASSPLDRPYEQYF.

This chain connects TRBV5-4 to TRBJ2-3; TRBD2 agrees at 13 bases. Germline assignment: CDR1 SGHNT and CDR2 YYREEE (reference sequence). The CDR3 is 16 amino acids. After removal of 0 bases from V and 7 bases from J, the junction contained 5 bases not matched to a gene. CDR3: CASSLGGLAGYNTQYF. CDR3 sequence (DNA): TGTGCCAGCAGCTTGGGGGGACTAGCGGGATATAATACGCAGTATTTT.

The J gene is TRBJ2-1, the V gene TRBV6-6; 13 bases agree with TRBD2. With 4 bases clipped from V and 4 bases from J, the junction kept 4 bases outside the gene matches. Germline V CDR1 and CDR2: MNHNY, SVGAGI (reference sequence). There are 16 residues in the CDR3. The CDR3 DNA reads TGTGCCAGCAGTTTAGGGACTAGCGGGATTTACAATGAGCAGTTCTTC. As protein: CASSLGTSGIYNEQFF.

This rearrangement joins TRBV6-1 to TRBJ2-2; TRBD1 matches at 8 bases. CDR1 and CDR2 from the germline V gene are MNHNS and SASEGT. The J segment lost 4 bases and the V segment lost 7 bases, leaving 2 bases of the junction unmatched. The CDR3 runs 13 residues. The CDR3 sequence is CASKGQVTGELFF. The CDR3 nucleotides read TGTGCCAGCAAGGGACAGGTCACCGGGGAGCTGTTTTTT.

This clone appeared a few times. The chain has TRBV7-9 and TRBJ2-1; 14 bases fit TRBD2. V lost 3 bases, J lost 6 bases, and 4 bases stayed unmatched. Germline V gene data show CDR1 as SEHNR and CDR2 as FQNEAQ (reference sequence). The CDR3 is 16 amino acids. The CDR3 DNA reads TGTGCCAGCAGCTTGTTCGGACTAGCGGGAGGCAATGAGCAGTTCTTC. Its protein is CASSLFGLAGGNEQFF.

With respect to this clone: An end of the junction does not agree with germline; a read error may underlie this. The rearrangement uses TRBV30 and TRBJ1-6; TRBD1 aligns across 8 bases. The CDR3 has 14 residues. Germline V CDR1 and CDR2: GTSNPN, SVGIG (reference sequence). The CDR3 bases are TGCGCCTGGTCCCAGGGGGCCCTGAATTCACCCCTCCACTTT. Protein product: CAWSQGALNSPLHF. Variable domain in full (rest from reference TRBV30 and TRBJ1-6): SQTIHQWPATLVQPVGSPLSLECTVEGTSNPNLYWYRQAAGRGLQLLFYSVGIGQISSEVPQNLSASRPQDRQFILSSKKLLLSDSGFYLCAWSQGALNSPLHFGNGTRLTVT.

V gene TRBV6-6 combines with J gene TRBJ2-3; a weak D match, TRBD2 (5 bases). The CDR3 covers 14 residues. CDR1 and CDR2 (germline): MNHNY, SVGAGI (reference sequence). Trimming removed 6 bases at V and 1 base at J, with 11 bases between. The CDR3 here is CASRAHGGTDTQYF. The CDR3 DNA reads as TGTGCCAGCAGAGCCCACGGGGGCACAGATACGCAGTATTTT.

The V gene is TRBV30, the J gene TRBJ1-5; D uncertain. The germline CDR1 and CDR2 sequences are GTSNPN and SVGIG (reference sequence). The CDR3 is made up of 17 amino acids. V was pared by 0 bases and J by 0 bases, with 15 bases between. CDR3 in DNA: TGTGCCTGGAGTGTTGGAAAGGGCGACTATAGCAATCAGCCCCAGCATTTT. Amino acids: CAWSVGKGDYSNQPQHF.

This clone is classed as medium-sized. The chain joins TRBV5-1 to TRBJ1-1, with 7 bases lining up with TRBD1. Losses at the gene ends were 7 bases for V and 2 bases for J; bases not matched to a gene: 5. The CDR3 contains 13 residues. Germline V gives CDR1 SGHRS, CDR2 YFSETQ. The CDR3 DNA reads TGCGCCAGCGGTGAGGGGGCTAACACTGAAGCTTTCTTT. Amino acids: CASGEGANTEAFF.

The sample holds a few counts of this clone. V gene TRBV6-5 combines with J gene TRBJ1-5, with 7 positions matching TRBD1. CDR1 is MNHEY, CDR2 SVGAGI, per germline. The J segment lost 2 bases and the V segment lost 4 bases, leaving 2 bases of the junction unmatched. CDR3 length: 14 amino acids. CDR3 residues: CASSSGQGNQPQHF. In nucleotides, the CDR3 is TGTGCCAGCAGTTCCGGACAGGGCAATCAGCCCCAGCATTTT.

Details on this clone: Other DNA sequences in this specimen translate into the identical CDR3. The chain joins TRBV7-9 to TRBJ2-2; 8 bases fit TRBD2. Germline loops: CDR1 SEHNR, CDR2 FQNEAQ (reference sequence). The CDR3 runs to 16 residues. V gave up 6 bases and J gave up 7 bases; unmatched junction bases: 13. CDR3: CASSPLGGANGGELFF. The CDR3 nucleotides read TGTGCCAGCAGTCCCCTCGGGGGGGCGAACGGCGGGGAGCTGTTTTTT.

This clone came up once. The chain is built from TRBV4-2 and TRBJ2-3; TRBD2 agrees at 13 bases. Losses at the gene ends were 1 base for V and 0 bases for J; bases not matched to a gene: 10. The CDR3 runs to 20 residues. Germline-derived CDR1 and CDR2 are LGHNA and YNFKEQ. The CDR3 loop reads CASSQGRLAGGPSSTDTQYF. CDR3 nucleotides: TGTGCCAGCAGCCAAGGCCGACTAGCGGGGGGTCCCTCTAGCACAGATACGCAGTATTTT.